This T cell receptor beta chain was obtained from a study of shared clonotypes between healthy human individuals. Generated by immunoSEQ multiplex PCR, the TCRdb table keeps only in-frame clones and is missing some. The sample carries 1.5 million to 2.5 million clones, about 95% recorded once. CD8 cells regarded as naive lacked CD45RO, were positively chosen for CCR7, and omitted terminally differentiated effector memory CD45RA+ cells. Germline CDR1 reads SGDLS; CDR2 reads YYNGEE. The V and J ends lost 4 bases and 3 bases, in that order; junction bases with no gene match: 6. The CDR3 spans 15 residues.

The sequence derives from a man younger than 35 in good health. Sequencing was performed on naive CD8+ T cells sorted from blood. The rearrangement uses TRBV9 and TRBJ2-1; 8 bases agree with TRBD2. The CDR3 nucleotides are TGTGCCAGCAGCACTTTAGCGGGGAACTACAATGAGCAGTTCTTC. Its protein is CASSTLAGNYNEQFF.